This note documents a single T cell receptor beta chain sequence. The entry originates in a study of T cell responses to AZD1222 COVID-19 vaccine. CDR1 and CDR2 (germline): SGHKS, YYEKEE (reference sequence). The CDR3 covers 17 residues. The V end lost 2 bases, the J end lost 0 bases, and 15 bases lay between the germline ends. The method was immunoSEQ multiplex PCR; TCRdb's version includes in-frame clones alone and lacks a portion of them. The data show around 100,000 clones, around 94% seen once. This receptor was identified in an adult in good health. V and J are TRBV5-5 and TRBJ2-1; D is unclear. The starting material was peripheral blood, obtained on day 0 of AZD1222 vaccination. CDR3 coding DNA: TGTGCCAGCAGCTTAGTTTCCCTGGGCGACTCCTACAATGAGCAGTTCTTC. This translates into CASSLVSLGDSYNEQFF.